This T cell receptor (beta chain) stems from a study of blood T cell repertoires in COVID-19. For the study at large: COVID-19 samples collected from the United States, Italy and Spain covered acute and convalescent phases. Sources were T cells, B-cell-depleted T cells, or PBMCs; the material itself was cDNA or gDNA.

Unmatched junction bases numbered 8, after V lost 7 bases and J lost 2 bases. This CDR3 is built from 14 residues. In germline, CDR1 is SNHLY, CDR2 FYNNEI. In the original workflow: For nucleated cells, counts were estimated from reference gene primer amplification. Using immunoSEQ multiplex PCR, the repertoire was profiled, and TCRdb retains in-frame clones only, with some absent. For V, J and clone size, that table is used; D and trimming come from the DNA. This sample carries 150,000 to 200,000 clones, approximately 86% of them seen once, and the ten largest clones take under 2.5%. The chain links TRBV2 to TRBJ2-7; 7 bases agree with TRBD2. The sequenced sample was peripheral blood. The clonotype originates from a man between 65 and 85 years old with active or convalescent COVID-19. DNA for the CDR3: TGTGCCAGCATGGGGGGGACTGAGACCTACGAGCAGTACTTC. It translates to CASMGGTETYEQYF.